The next 22 T cell receptor beta chains were all read from a single sample in a study of OX40 agonist ivuxolimab in advanced cancers. Profiled with immunoSEQ multiplex PCR; TCRdb holds only in-frame clones, not every one. The table has some 51,000 clones, 70% to 90% seen once; the top ten hold around 13%. Sequenced here: CD4+ or CD8+ T cells sorted from blood, sampled in a trial of the OX40 agonist ivuxolimab. The receptor set was obtained from an adult with an advanced solid tumor such as melanoma, head and neck, liver or kidney cancer.

The chain uses TRBV18 and TRBJ1-5; D call uncertain. The ends were cut back, 4 bases at V and 2 bases at J, with 9 bases in the middle. This CDR3 has 14 amino acids. Looked up from germline, CDR1 is KGHSH and CDR2 is LQKENI. CDR3 amino acids: CASSQGLGNQPQHF. CDR3 coding DNA: TGTGCCAGCTCACAGGGTCTAGGCAATCAGCCCCAGCATTTT.

This chain uses TRBV5-4 with TRBJ2-7, with 7 nucleotides matching TRBD2. Unmatched junction bases numbered 6, after V lost 2 bases and J lost 7 bases. The CDR3 length is 13 residues. Germline CDR1 SGHNT, CDR2 YYREEE (reference sequence). The CDR3 nucleotides read TGTGCCAGCAGCTTAGGCGGGAGTAGAGAGCAGTACTTC. Translation: CASSLGGSREQYF.

In its sample, this clone was seen once. The chain recombines TRBV28 with TRBJ2-3; D could derive from TRBD1 or TRBD2 (5 bases each). V was cut by 3 bases and J by 1 base, with 5 bases left in between. Germline V gives CDR1 MDHEN, CDR2 SYDVKM. CDR3 length: 13 residues. The CDR3 loop is CASSLGGTDTQYF. The CDR3 bases are TGTGCCAGCAGTTTGGGGGGCACAGATACGCAGTATTTT.

The chain links TRBV4-1 to TRBJ1-3; D gene unclear. V was pared by 1 base and J by 0 bases, with 10 bases between. This CDR3 is 16 amino acids long. Germline CDR1 and CDR2: MGHRA and YSYEKL. CDR3 in amino acids: CASSQVVSSSGNTIYF. CDR3 nucleotide sequence: TGCGCCAGCAGCCAAGTTGTGTCCAGCTCTGGAAACACCATATATTTT.

CDR3 sequence reads: CASSAVGGLSYEQYF. Here the CDR3 DNA reads TGTGCCAGCAGTGCGGTGGGGGGCTTGTCCTACGAGCAGTACTTC. The gene calls are TRBV7-9 and TRBJ2-7; the D gene could be TRBD1 or TRBD2 (6 bases each). CDR1 and CDR2 (germline): SEHNR, FQNEAQ (reference sequence). Trimming pared 6 bases from V and 1 base from J, leaving 16 bases between. The CDR3 has 15 amino acids. Full variable domain (remainder filled in from reference TRBV7-9 and TRBJ2-7): DTGVSQNPRHKITKRGQNVTFRCDPISEHNRLYWYRQTLGQGPEFLTYFQNEAQLEKSRLLSDRFSAERPKGSFSTLEIQRTEQGDSAMYLCASSAVGGLSYEQYFGPGTRLTVT.

The rearrangement links TRBV7-8 to TRBJ2-7; possibly TRBD2 for D (6 bases). There are 14 residues in the CDR3. The germline V gene has CDR1 SGHVS and CDR2 FQNEAQ. Trimming shortened V by 5 bases and J by 2 bases, and 13 bases separated the two germline ends. The CDR3 spells CASSTPGVPYEQYF. CDR3 nucleotide sequence: TGTGCCAGCAGCACGCCGGGAGTCCCCTACGAGCAGTACTTC.

The J gene is TRBJ2-1, the V gene TRBV10-3, with a possible D match to TRBD2 (7 bases). The germline CDR1 and CDR2 sequences are ENHRY and SYGVKD. The V end lost 2 bases, the J end lost 5 bases, and 13 bases lay between the germline ends. This CDR3 comprises 15 residues. CDR3 sequence reads: CAISEAGARDNEQFF. In DNA, the CDR3 is TGTGCCATCAGTGAGGCGGGGGCCCGCGACAATGAGCAGTTCTTC.

The V gene is TRBV19, the J gene TRBJ1-1; D unclear. This CDR3 contains 13 residues. V shed 7 bases and J shed 4 bases, with 13 bases lying between them. Germline CDR1 reads LNHDA; CDR2 reads SQIVND (reference sequence). CDR3 residues: CASNDLWSTEAFF. CDR3 DNA: TGTGCCAGTAATGACCTTTGGAGCACTGAAGCTTTCTTT.

The chain carries TRBV10-3 and TRBJ2-7; tentatively, D is TRBD1 or TRBD2 (5 bases each). V lost 4 bases and J lost 2, with 15 bases in between. CDR1 and CDR2 (germline): ENHRY, SYGVKD. The CDR3 is 15 amino acids. This chain's CDR3 is CAISVGDPRTYEQYF. The CDR3 DNA sequence: TGTGCCATCAGTGTGGGGGACCCTCGAACCTACGAGCAGTACTTC.

The chain combines TRBV18 with TRBJ2-3; 7 nucleotides agree with TRBD2. V was clipped by 5 bases and J by 2 bases; unmatched bases: 7. Germline assignment: CDR1 KGHSH and CDR2 LQKENI. The CDR3 covers 15 residues. The chain's CDR3 is CASSGTIAVTDTQYF. The CDR3 nucleotides are TGTGCCAGCTCAGGGACTATAGCGGTCACAGATACGCAGTATTTT.

The chain carries TRBV2 and TRBJ2-3; 9 positions agree with TRBD2. The CDR3 length is 15 residues. Germline CDR1 SNHLY, CDR2 FYNNEI. Trimming at V came to 6 bases and at J to 4 bases, leaving 8 bases not matched to a gene. The chain's CDR3 is CASRPGTSSADTQYF. Here the CDR3 DNA reads TGTGCCAGCAGACCCGGGACTAGCTCCGCAGATACGCAGTATTTT.

This clone appeared a single time. This chain connects TRBV18 to TRBJ1-5, with D perhaps TRBD1 (5 bases). The V and J ends lost 2 bases and 7 bases respectively, with 9 bases between them. CDR3 size: 13 residues. In germline, CDR1 is KGHSH, CDR2 LQKENI. The CDR3 bases are TGTGCCAGCTCACCAGGGACCGGGCAGCCCCAGCATTTT. This sequence encodes CASSPGTGQPQHF.

The chain carries TRBV19 and TRBJ1-3; weak D call: TRBD1 (5 bases). This CDR3 has 17 amino acids. Per the germline V gene, CDR1 is LNHDA and CDR2 is SQIVND (reference sequence). The V end lost 6 bases, the J end lost 0 bases, and 18 bases lay between the germline ends. DNA of the CDR3: TGTGCCAGTAGCAAGGACACCTTTTGGGCCTCTGGAAACACCATATATTTT. It yields the protein CASSKDTFWASGNTIYF.

This chain joins TRBV7-6 and TRBJ1-6; 7 bases agree with TRBD1. V lost 2 bases, J lost 5 bases, and 9 bases stayed unmatched. The CDR3 is 17 residues long. The germline V gene has CDR1 SGHVS and CDR2 FNYEAQ. The CDR3 protein is CASSLTFGTADNSPLHF. In nucleotides, the CDR3 is TGTGCCAGCAGCTTAACATTTGGGACAGCCGATAATTCACCCCTCCACTTT.

The chain couples TRBV9 to TRBJ2-1; D is uncertain. The CDR3 extends over 15 amino acids. Trimming took off 4 bases at V and 0 bases at J, with 11 bases between the two ends. Germline values: CDR1 SGDLS, CDR2 YYNGEE. CDR3 nucleotides: TGTGCCAGCAGCTCCGATCTACCCTCCTACAATGAGCAGTTCTTC. It translates to CASSSDLPSYNEQFF.

This clone was seen just once. This chain connects TRBV18 to TRBJ1-2; 7 nucleotides align to TRBD1. Germline values: CDR1 KGHSH, CDR2 LQKENI. This CDR3 region has 15 residues. V lost 3 bases, J lost 2 bases, and 6 bases stayed unmatched. CDR3 in amino acids: CASSPAQGFNYGYTF. For the CDR3, the DNA is TGTGCCAGCTCACCCGCACAGGGGTTCAACTATGGCTACACCTTC.

The rearrangement uses TRBV4-1 and TRBJ1-5; tentatively, D is TRBD1 (5 bases). The CDR3 has 15 residues. V was trimmed by 1 base and J by 0 bases, leaving 7 bases between them. The germline CDR1 and CDR2 sequences are MGHRA and YSYEKL. In DNA, the CDR3 is TGCGCCAGCAGCCAAGTCAGGGATAGCAATCAGCCCCAGCATTTT. It codes for CASSQVRDSNQPQHF.

The genes are TRBV6-5 and TRBJ1-3; TRBD1 matches 8 bases. V was clipped by 2 bases and J by 2 bases; unmatched bases: 2. Germline CDR1 reads MNHEY; CDR2 reads SVGAGI. CDR3 length equals 15 residues. CDR3 amino acids: CASSYQGQAGNTIYF. The CDR3 nucleotides are TGTGCCAGCAGTTACCAGGGACAGGCTGGAAACACCATATATTTT.

The chain joins TRBV2 to TRBJ2-1; D tentatively fits TRBD1 or TRBD2 (5 bases each). Trimming pared 6 bases from V and 0 bases from J, leaving 12 bases between. This CDR3 is 15 amino acids long. Per the germline V gene, CDR1 is SNHLY and CDR2 is FYNNEI. DNA for the CDR3: TGTGCCAGCAGGGCAGGGACCACCTCCTACAATGAGCAGTTCTTC. It yields the protein CASRAGTTSYNEQFF.

The chain is built from TRBV4-1 and TRBJ2-1; D is tentatively TRBD1 or TRBD2 (6 bases each). V was trimmed by 4 bases and J by 6 bases, leaving 22 bases between them. The CDR3 spans 17 residues. Germline lookup yields CDR1 MGHRA and CDR2 YSYEKL. CDR3 protein: CASSRGGLSLLFNEQFF. DNA for the CDR3: TGCGCCAGCAGCCGAGGGGGGCTAAGCCTTCTCTTCAATGAGCAGTTCTTC.

The V gene is TRBV19, the J gene TRBJ2-4, with D uncertain. Per the germline V gene, CDR1 is LNHDA and CDR2 is SQIVND (reference sequence). This CDR3 is 15 amino acids long. The V end lost 6 bases, the J end lost 0 bases, and 12 bases lay between the germline ends. This chain's CDR3 is CASSFNSLAKNIQYF. The CDR3 DNA sequence: TGTGCCAGTAGCTTTAACAGCCTAGCCAAAAACATTCAGTACTTC.

This sequence joins TRBV6-5 and TRBJ1-1, with a possible D match to TRBD1 (5 bases). CDR3 length: 14 amino acids. CDR1 is MNHEY and CDR2 is SVGAGI in the germline V gene. V was clipped by 0 bases and J by 5 bases, with 10 bases between them. CDR3 sequence: CASSYSGRGTEAFF. DNA for the CDR3: TGTGCCAGCAGTTACTCGGGACGAGGGACTGAAGCTTTCTTT.